The 15 T cell receptor beta chains below were found in one sample sequenced in a study of blood T cell repertoires in COVID-19. This table comes from immunoSEQ multiplex PCR, and its TCRdb copy is limited to in-frame clones, with some not included. Among 200,000 to 250,000 clones listed, roughly 89% were seen once. Sample: peripheral blood. These receptors were collected from a man aged 55-75 years who had recovered from COVID-19.

This sequence joins TRBV5-1 and TRBJ2-1; 8 bases align to TRBD1. Germline CDR1 reads SGHRS; CDR2 reads YFSETQ. The CDR3 spans 16 residues. V dropped 4 bases and J dropped 4; count of bases not matched to a gene: 10. CDR3 bases: TGCGCCAGCAGCCTCCGACAGGGGAGCGTATACAATGAGCAGTTCTTC. As protein: CASSLRQGSVYNEQFF.

The rearrangement uses TRBV12-3 or TRBV12-4 and TRBJ1-2; no reliable D call. V lost 6 bases and J 6 bases, leaving 8 bases between the germline ends. The CDR3 has 11 amino acids. In DNA, the CDR3 is TGTGCCAGCAGCCTAGTAGATGGCTACACCTTC. Protein sequence: CASSLVDGYTF.

The V call is TRBV7-3, the J call TRBJ2-3, with D possibly TRBD2 on 5 matching bases. Germline loops: CDR1 SGHTA, CDR2 FQGTGA. This CDR3 has 14 amino acids. Trimming pared 4 bases from V and 6 bases from J, leaving 14 bases between. The CDR3 protein is CASSSNPGWDTQYF. In DNA, the CDR3 is TGTGCCAGCAGCTCAAACCCGGGATGGGATACGCAGTATTTT.

Here the CDR3 reads CASSLLRQMNTEAFF. The DNA of the CDR3 is TGTGCCAGCAGCTTACTTCGCCAAATGAACACTGAAGCTTTCTTT. This chain connects TRBV5-4 to TRBJ1-1; D remains unclear. The CDR3 length is 15 residues. V lost 2 bases and J lost 0, with 11 bases in between. Germline CDR1 SGHNT, CDR2 YYREEE (reference sequence). The full variable domain, rest sourced from reference TRBV5-4 and TRBJ1-1, is ETGVTQSPTHLIKTRGQQVTLRCSSQSGHNTVSWYQQALGQGPQFIFQYYREEENGRGNFPPRFSGLQFPNYSSELNVNALELDDSALYLCASSLLRQMNTEAFFGQGTRLTVV.

This sequence joins TRBV3-1 (or the pseudogene TRBV3-2) and TRBJ2-5; 13 bases match TRBD2. This CDR3 contains 16 residues. Germline V gives CDR1 LGHDT, CDR2 YNNKEL (reference sequence). The V and J ends lost 4 bases and 4 bases, in that order; junction bases with no gene match: 6. The CDR3 spells CASSPTSGGARETQYF. The CDR3, as DNA: TGTGCCAGCAGCCCCACTAGCGGGGGGGCTCGAGAGACCCAGTACTTC.

The CDR3 region is CASSQDPGGRETQYF. In nucleotides, the CDR3 is TGTGCCAGCAGCCAAGATCCTGGCGGGAGGGAGACCCAGTACTTC. This rearrangement joins TRBV4-2 to TRBJ2-5, with 8 bases lining up with TRBD2. CDR1 LGHNA and CDR2 YNFKEQ come from the germline V gene. The CDR3 loop spans 15 amino acids. V dropped 0 bases and J dropped 5; count of bases not matched to a gene: 5.

The chain uses TRBV5-6 and TRBJ1-2, with 7 nucleotides matching TRBD1. Germline V CDR1 and CDR2: SGHDT, YYEEEE. This CDR3 comprises 16 residues. V lost 0 bases, J lost 0 bases, and 5 bases stayed unmatched. For the CDR3, the DNA is TGTGCCAGCAGCTTGGGGACAGGTGTAGCTAACTATGGCTACACCTTC. This codes for CASSLGTGVANYGYTF.

This clone was counted once. The chain has TRBV24-1 and TRBJ1-5, with a tentative D call TRBD1 (5 bases). V lost 9 bases and J 5 bases, leaving 13 bases between the germline ends. The germline CDR1 and CDR2 sequences are KGHDR and SFDVKD. This CDR3 is built from 13 residues. In DNA, the CDR3 is TGTGCCACCGGACAAATTGGAGATCAGCCCCAGCATTTT. Amino acids: CATGQIGDQPQHF.

The CDR3 is CASSQPGTGNYEQYF. The CDR3 region has the DNA TGCGCCAGCAGTCAACCCGGGACAGGTAACTACGAGCAGTACTTC. The chain employs TRBV23-1 and TRBJ2-7, with 8 bases fitting TRBD1. TRBV23-1 carries the ORF label, with uncertain function. This CDR3 contains 15 residues. V lost 2 bases and J lost 3; bases outside the gene matches: 6.

The rearrangement links TRBV28 to TRBJ2-7, with D tentatively TRBD2 (5 bases). This CDR3 has 14 residues. V was shortened by 4 bases and J by 7 bases, with 17 bases between the two germline ends. Germline V gene lookup returns CDR1 MDHEN and CDR2 SYDVKM. This CDR3 reads CASSYMPSTGEQYF. Written as DNA, the CDR3 is TGTGCCAGCAGTTATATGCCGTCGACGGGGGAGCAGTACTTC.

This clone occurred once. The chain links TRBV28 to TRBJ1-1; the D is unclear. This CDR3 is built from 13 residues. CDR1 is MDHEN, CDR2 SYDVKM, per germline. Trimming took 1 base from V and 8 from J, leaving 11 bases between them. The CDR3 sequence is CASSLSGKSEAFF. CDR3 coding DNA: TGTGCCAGCAGTTTATCGGGGAAGTCCGAAGCTTTCTTT.

V is TRBV19 and J is TRBJ1-1, with D unclear. The CDR3 consists of 13 residues. Per the germline V gene, CDR1 is LNHDA and CDR2 is SQIVND (reference sequence). Trimming stripped 6 bases from V and 1 base from J, with 9 bases between. The CDR3 bases are TGTGCCAGTAGAGTTGCGGAGAACACTGAAGCTTTCTTT. This translates into CASRVAENTEAFF.

The V gene is TRBV4-1, the J gene TRBJ2-1; 16 bases are shared with TRBD2. Germline-derived CDR1 and CDR2 are MGHRA and YSYEKL. With V trimmed by 3 bases and J by 4 bases, 9 bases remained unmatched. CDR3 size: 19 residues. CDR3: CASSHPGLAGGILYNEQFF. Here the CDR3 DNA reads TGCGCCAGCAGCCACCCGGGACTAGCGGGAGGGATCCTATACAATGAGCAGTTCTTC.

This chain links TRBV6-6 with TRBJ2-7; 8 positions agree with TRBD1. The CDR3 runs to 14 residues. The trim removed 3 bases at V and 6 bases at J, leaving 7 bases unmatched. Per the germline V gene, CDR1 is MNHNY and CDR2 is SVGAGI (reference sequence). CDR3 in amino acids: CASSYTGGWFEQYF. The CDR3 nucleotides read TGTGCCAGCAGTTATACAGGGGGGTGGTTCGAGCAGTACTTC.

The genes are TRBV5-1 and TRBJ2-1, with 9 bases aligning to TRBD1. The ends lost 4 bases at V and 6 bases at J; junction bases unmatched: 14. This CDR3 region has 17 residues. Germline V CDR1 and CDR2: SGHRS, YFSETQ. The CDR3 DNA reads as TGCGCCAGCAGCATGCAAAAACCGGGACAGGGCACCAATGAGCAGTTCTTC. Its translation: CASSMQKPGQGTNEQFF. Full variable domain (rest looked up from reference TRBV5-1 and TRBJ2-1): KAGVTQTPRYLIKTRGQQVTLSCSPISGHRSVSWYQQTPGQGLQFLFEYFSETQRNKGNFPGRFSGRQFSNSRSEMNVSTLELGDSALYLCASSMQKPGQGTNEQFFGPGTRLTVL.